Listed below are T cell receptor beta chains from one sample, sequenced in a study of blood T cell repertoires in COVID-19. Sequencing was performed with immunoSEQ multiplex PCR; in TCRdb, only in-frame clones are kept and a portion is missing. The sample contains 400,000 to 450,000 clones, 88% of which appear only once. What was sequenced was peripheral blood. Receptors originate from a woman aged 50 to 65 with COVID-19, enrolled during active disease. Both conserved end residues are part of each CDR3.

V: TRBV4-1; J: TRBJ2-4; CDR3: CASSQDPGVAKNIQYF
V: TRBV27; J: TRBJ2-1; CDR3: CASSLSDFFRLVF
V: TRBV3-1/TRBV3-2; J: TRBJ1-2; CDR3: CASSQGGRQIIYGYTF
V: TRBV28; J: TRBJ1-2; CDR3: CASTASGYYGYTF
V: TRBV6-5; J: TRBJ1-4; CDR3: CASSSKQGAYEKLFF
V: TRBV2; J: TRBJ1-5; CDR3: CASHRGFDQPQHF
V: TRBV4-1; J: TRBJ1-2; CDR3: CASSQEEPPAHGYTF
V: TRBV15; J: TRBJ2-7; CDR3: CATSRDGGTPSPEQYF
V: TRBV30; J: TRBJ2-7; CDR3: CAWSVAGGPYEQYF
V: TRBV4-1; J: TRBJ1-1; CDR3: CASSQDTTGRTEAFF
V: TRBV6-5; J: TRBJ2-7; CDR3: CASSLAGTEFYEQYF
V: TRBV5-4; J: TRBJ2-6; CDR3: CASSLRLAGASGANVLTF
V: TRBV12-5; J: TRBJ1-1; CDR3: CASGLARSQRQGLNTEAFF
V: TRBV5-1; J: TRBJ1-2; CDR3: CASSLSAGSEYGYTF
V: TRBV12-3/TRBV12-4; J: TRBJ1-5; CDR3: CATGRGQPQHF
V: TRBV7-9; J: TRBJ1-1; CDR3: CASSLSGAMNTEAFF
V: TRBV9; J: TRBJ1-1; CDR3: CASSHGGGGSTEAFF
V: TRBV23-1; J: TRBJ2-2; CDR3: CASSQFKTGTSTGELFF
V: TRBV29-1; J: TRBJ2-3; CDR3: CSVEPRGFPDTQYF
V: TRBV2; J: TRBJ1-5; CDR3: CASSTGNQPQHF
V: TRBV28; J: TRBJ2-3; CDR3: CASSFLGLAGGRRVTDTQYF
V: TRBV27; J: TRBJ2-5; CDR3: CASSLNRSPETQYF
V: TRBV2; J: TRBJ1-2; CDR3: CAVGAGAYGYTF
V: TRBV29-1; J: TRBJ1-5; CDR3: CSVVAEGVGQPQHF
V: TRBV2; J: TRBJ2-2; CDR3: CASSDFGTGVPGELFF
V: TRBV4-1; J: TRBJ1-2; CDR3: CASSQDHGAGYGYTF
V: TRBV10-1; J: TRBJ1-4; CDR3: CASSASGEGEKLFF
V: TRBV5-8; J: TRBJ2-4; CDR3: CASSLTGSGIQYF